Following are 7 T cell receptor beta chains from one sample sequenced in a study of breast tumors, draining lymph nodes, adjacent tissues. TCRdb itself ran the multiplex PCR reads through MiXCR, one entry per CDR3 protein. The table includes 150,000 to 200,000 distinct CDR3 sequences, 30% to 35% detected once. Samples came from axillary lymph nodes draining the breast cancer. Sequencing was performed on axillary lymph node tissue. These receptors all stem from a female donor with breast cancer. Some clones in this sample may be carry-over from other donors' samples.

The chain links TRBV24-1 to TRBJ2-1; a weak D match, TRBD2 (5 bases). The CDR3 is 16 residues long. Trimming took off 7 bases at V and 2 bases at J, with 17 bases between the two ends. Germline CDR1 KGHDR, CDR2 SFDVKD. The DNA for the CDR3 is TGTGCCACCAGCCTTGCAGAGGGTTCGCCCTACAATGAGCAGTTCTTC. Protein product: CATSLAEGSPYNEQFF.

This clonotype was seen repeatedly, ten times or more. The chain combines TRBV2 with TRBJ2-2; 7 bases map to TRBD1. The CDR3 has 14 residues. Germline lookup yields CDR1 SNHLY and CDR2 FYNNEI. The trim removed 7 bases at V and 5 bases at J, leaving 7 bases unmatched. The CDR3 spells CASIRQGQTGELFF. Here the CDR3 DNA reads TGTGCCAGCATCCGACAGGGACAGACCGGGGAGCTGTTTTTT.

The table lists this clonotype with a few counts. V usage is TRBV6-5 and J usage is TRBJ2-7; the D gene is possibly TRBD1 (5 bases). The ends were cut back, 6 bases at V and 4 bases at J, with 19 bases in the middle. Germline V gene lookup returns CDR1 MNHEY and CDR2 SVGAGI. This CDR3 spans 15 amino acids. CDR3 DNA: TGTGCCAGCAGCCACAATTCAGGGCCCCCTTACGAGCAGTACTTC. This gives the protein CASSHNSGPPYEQYF.

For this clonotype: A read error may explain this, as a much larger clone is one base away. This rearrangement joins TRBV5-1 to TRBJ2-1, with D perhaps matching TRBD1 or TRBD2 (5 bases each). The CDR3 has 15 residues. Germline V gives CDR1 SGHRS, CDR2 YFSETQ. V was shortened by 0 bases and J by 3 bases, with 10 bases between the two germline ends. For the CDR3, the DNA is TGCGCCAGCAGCTTGGGAGGGGCCCTCTACAATGAGCAGTTCTTC. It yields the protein CASSLGGALYNEQFF. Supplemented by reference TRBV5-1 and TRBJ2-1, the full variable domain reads KAGVTQTPRYLIKTRGQQVTLSCSPISGHRSVSWYQQTPGQGLQFLFEYFSETQRNKGNFPGRFSGRQFSNSRSEMNVSTLELGDSALYLCASSLGGALYNEQFFGPGTRLTVL.

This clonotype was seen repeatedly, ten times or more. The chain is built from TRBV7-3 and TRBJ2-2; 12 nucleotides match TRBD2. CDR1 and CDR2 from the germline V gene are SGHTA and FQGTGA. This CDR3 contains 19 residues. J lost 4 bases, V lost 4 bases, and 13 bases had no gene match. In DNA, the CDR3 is TGTGCCAGCAGCTCTTTTCCACCTAGCGGGAGGGCCAGCACCGGGGAGCTGTTTTTT. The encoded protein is CASSSFPPSGRASTGELFF.

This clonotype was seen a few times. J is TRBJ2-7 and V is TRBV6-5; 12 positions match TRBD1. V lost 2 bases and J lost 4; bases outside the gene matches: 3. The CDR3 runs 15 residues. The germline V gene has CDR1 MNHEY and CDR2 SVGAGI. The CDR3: CASSYGTGGEYEQYF. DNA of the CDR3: TGTGCCAGCAGTTACGGGACAGGGGGCGAATACGAGCAGTACTTC.

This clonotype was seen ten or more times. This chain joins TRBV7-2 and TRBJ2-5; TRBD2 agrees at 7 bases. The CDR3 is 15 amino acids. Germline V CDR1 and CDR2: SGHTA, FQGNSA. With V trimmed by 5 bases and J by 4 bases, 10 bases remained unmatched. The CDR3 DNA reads TGTGCCAGCAGCGGGAGGGCAGGGCTGGGAGAGACCCAGTACTTC. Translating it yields CASSGRAGLGETQYF.